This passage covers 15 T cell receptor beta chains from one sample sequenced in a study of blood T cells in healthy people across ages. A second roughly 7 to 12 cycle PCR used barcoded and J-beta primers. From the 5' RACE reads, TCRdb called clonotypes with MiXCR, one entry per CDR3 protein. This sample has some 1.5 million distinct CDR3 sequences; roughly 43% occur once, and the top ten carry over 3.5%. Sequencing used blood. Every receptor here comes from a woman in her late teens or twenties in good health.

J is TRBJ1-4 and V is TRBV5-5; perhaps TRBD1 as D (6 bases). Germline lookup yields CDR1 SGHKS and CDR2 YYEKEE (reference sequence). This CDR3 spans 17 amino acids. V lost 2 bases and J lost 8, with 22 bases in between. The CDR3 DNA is TGTGCCAGCAGCTTCTTGGACAGCCCCTTGGAGTCCGAAAAACTGTTTTTT. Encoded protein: CASSFLDSPLESEKLFF.

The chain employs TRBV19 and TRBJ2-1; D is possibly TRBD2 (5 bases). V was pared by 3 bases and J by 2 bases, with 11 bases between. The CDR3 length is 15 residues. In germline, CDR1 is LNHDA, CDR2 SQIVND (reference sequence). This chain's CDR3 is CASSIVSSPYNEQFF. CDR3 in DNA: TGTGCCAGTAGTATCGTGTCTAGCCCCTACAATGAGCAGTTCTTC.

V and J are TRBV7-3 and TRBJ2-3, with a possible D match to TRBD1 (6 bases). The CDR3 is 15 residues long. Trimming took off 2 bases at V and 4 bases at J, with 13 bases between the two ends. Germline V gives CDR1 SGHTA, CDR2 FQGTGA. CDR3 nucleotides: TGTGCCAGCAGCTTAGGGGCAGGGGAAGCAGATACGCAGTATTTT. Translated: CASSLGAGEADTQYF.

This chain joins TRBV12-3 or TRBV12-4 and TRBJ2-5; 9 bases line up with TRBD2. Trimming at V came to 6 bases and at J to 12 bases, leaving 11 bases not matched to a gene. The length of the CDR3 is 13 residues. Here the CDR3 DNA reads TGTGCCAGCAGCTTAAGCGGGGGGCACGAAAAGTACTTC. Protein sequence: CASSLSGGHEKYF.

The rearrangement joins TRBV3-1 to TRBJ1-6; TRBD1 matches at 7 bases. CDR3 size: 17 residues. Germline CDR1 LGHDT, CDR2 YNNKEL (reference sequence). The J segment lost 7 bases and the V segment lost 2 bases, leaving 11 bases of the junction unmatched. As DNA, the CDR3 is TGTGCCAGCAGCCAACAAGGAGGGGGCTGGTTAAATTCACCCCTCCACTTT. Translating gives CASSQQGGGWLNSPLHF.

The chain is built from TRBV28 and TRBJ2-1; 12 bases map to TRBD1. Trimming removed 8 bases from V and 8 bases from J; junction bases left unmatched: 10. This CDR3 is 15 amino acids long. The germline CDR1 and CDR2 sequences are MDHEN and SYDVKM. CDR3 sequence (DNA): TGTGCCAGCGGGTCCGGGACAGGGGGCTTGGATGAGCAGTTCTTC. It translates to CASGSGTGGLDEQFF.

CDR3 bases: TGCAGCGTATCCGCTCCCGGGGAGCTGTTTTTT. This translates into CSVSAPGELFF. The chain is built from TRBV29-1 and TRBJ2-2, with D unclear. Germline V lookup: CDR1 SQVTM, CDR2 ANQGSEA. V gave up 6 bases and J gave up 6 bases, with 8 bases separating them. This CDR3 region has 11 residues.

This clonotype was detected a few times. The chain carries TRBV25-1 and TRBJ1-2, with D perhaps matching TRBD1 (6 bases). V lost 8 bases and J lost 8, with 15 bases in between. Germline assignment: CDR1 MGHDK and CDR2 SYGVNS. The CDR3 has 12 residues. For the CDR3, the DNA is TGTGCCAGCTCACTGGGGGCTATCGGCTACACCTTC. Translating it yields CASSLGAIGYTF.

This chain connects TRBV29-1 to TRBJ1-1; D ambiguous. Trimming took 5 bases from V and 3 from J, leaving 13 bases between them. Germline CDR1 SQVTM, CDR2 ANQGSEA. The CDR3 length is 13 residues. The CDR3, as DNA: TGCAGCGTTCTCGGGGTTTCGTACACTGAAGCTTTCTTT. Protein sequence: CSVLGVSYTEAFF.

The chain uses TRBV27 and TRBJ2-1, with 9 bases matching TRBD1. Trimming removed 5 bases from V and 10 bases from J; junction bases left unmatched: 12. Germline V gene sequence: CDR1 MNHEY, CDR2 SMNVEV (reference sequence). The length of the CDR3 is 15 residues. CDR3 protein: CASSPRTGVYYEQFF. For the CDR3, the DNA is TGTGCCAGCAGTCCTAGGACAGGGGTCTACTACGAGCAGTTCTTC.

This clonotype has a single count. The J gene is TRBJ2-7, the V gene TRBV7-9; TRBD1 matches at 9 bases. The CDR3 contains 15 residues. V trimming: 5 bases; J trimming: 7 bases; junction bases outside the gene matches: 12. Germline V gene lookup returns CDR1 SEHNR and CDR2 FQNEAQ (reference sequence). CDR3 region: CASSPGQGRDNEQYF. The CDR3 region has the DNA TGTGCCAGCAGCCCAGGACAGGGGAGGGACAATGAGCAGTACTTC.

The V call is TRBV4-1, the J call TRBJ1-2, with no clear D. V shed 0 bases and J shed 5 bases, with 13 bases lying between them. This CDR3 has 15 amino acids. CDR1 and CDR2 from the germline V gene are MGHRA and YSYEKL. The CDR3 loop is CASSQDPGGGYGYTF. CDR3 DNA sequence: TGCGCCAGCAGCCAAGACCCAGGAGGTGGGTATGGCTACACCTTC.

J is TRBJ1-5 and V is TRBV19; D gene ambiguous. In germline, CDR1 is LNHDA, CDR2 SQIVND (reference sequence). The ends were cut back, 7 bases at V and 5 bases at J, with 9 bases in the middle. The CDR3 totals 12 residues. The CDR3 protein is CASTIGHQPQHF. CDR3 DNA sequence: TGTGCCAGTACTATCGGCCATCAGCCCCAGCATTTT.

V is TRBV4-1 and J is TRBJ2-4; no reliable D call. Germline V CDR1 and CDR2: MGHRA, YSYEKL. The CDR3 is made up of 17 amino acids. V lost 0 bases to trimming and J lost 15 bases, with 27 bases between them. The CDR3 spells CASSQDWPAVVTYERYF. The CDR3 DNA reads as TGCGCCAGCAGCCAAGATTGGCCGGCAGTTGTGACCTACGAGCGGTACTTC.

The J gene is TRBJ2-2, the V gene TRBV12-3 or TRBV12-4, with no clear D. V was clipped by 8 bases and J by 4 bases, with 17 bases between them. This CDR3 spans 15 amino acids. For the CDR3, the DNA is TGTGCCAGCGCTTCCAAGGCGACGGTCACCGGGGAGCTGTTTTTT. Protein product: CASASKATVTGELFF.